Included here is one TCR beta chain sequence, with context. Germline lookup yields CDR1 SGHRS and CDR2 YFSETQ. The CDR3 has 15 amino acids. Trimming cost V 5 bases and J 2 bases, with 16 bases left between them. These data are taken from a study of T-cell memory formation after mild COVID-19. Each CDR3 protein is one row after TCRdb ran MiXCR on the 5' RACE reads. The sample has approximately 98,000 distinct CDR3 sequences, roughly a sixth seen once. V and J are TRBV5-1 and TRBJ2-5; D unclear. The sequenced sample was PBMCs or a T cell subset sorted from them (not recorded which). This clonotype was sampled from a young man who had mild COVID-19 (a few samples of this study predate the infection). Cell type and time point are not known. The CDR3 DNA reads TGCGCCAGCAGGCCTATCGGGTCCCCGCAAGAGACCCAGTACTTC. Translation: CASRPIGSPQETQYF.